This T cell receptor (beta chain) was observed in a study of T cell responses to AZD1222 COVID-19 vaccine. Data came from immunoSEQ multiplex PCR; TCRdb stores just in-frame clones and leaves some out. The data show some 140,000 clones, 70% to 90% seen once. Comments on this clone: Its antigen is still unknown.

With 2 bases removed from V and 8 bases from J, the gap between germline ends came to 15 bases. This CDR3 contains 14 residues. Germline lookup yields CDR1 PRHDT and CDR2 FYEKMQ (reference sequence). Study-wide results and caveats: Spike was spanned by vaccine-associated CD4 TCRs, which were dominant at 160-218 and 743-854. Clonal diversity was possibly underestimated, and white British individuals and females predominated among donors. No repertoire was sampled before or during the peak T cell response, only after it.

The clonotype was recovered from an adult in good health. The chain couples TRBV13 to TRBJ1-2; D ambiguous. The sample consisted of peripheral blood, taken on day 0 of AZD1222 vaccination. This CDR3 reads CASSLFRGNLGYTF. The CDR3 region has the DNA TGTGCCAGCAGCTTATTCCGGGGAAATTTGGGCTACACCTTC.